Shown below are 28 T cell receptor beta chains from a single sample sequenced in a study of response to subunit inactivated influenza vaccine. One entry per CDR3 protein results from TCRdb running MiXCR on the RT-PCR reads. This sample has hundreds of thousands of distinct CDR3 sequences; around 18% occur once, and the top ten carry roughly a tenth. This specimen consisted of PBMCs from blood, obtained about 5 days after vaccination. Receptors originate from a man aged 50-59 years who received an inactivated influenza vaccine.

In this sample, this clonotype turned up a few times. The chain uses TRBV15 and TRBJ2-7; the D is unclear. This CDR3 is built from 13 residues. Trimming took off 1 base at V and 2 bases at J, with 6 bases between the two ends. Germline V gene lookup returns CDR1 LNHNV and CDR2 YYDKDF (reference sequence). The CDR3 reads CATSRVLTYEQYF. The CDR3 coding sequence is TGTGCCACCAGCAGAGTACTAACCTACGAGCAGTACTTC.

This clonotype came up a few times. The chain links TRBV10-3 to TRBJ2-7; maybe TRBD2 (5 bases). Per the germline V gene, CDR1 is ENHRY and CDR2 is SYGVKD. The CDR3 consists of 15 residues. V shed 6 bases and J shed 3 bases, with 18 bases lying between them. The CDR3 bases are TGTGCCATCAGCGGAGGAGACGTCGGAAACTACGAGCAGTACTTC. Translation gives CAISGGDVGNYEQYF.

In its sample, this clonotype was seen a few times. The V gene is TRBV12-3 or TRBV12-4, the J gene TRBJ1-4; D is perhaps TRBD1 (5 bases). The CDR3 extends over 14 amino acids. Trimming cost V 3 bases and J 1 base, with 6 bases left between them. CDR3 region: CASSLGLTNEKLFF. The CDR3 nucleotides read TGTGCCAGCAGTTTGGGGCTAACTAATGAAAAACTGTTTTTT.

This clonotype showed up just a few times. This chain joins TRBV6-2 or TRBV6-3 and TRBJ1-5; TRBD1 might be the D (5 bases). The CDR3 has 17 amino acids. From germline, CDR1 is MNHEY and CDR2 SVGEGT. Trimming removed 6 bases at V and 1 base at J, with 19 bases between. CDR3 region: CASRESLRPGSNQPQHF. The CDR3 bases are TGTGCCAGCAGGGAATCTTTGCGCCCAGGGAGCAATCAGCCCCAGCATTTT.

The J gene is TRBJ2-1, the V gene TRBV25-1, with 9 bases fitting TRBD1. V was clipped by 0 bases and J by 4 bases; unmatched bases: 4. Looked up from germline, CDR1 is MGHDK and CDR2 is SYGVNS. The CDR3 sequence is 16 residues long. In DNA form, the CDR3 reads TGTGCCAGCAGTGAATACGACAGGGGGGTATACAATGAGCAGTTCTTC. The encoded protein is CASSEYDRGVYNEQFF.

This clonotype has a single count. This CDR3 is CASSDPYSVQKNIQYF. The CDR3 DNA follows: TGTGCCAGCAGTGACCCTTATAGCGTGCAGAAAAACATTCAGTACTTC. This chain joins TRBV2 and TRBJ2-4; D perhaps matches TRBD2 (5 bases). This CDR3 is built from 16 residues. In germline, CDR1 is SNHLY, CDR2 FYNNEI. Trimming took 3 bases from V and 4 from J, leaving 16 bases between them.

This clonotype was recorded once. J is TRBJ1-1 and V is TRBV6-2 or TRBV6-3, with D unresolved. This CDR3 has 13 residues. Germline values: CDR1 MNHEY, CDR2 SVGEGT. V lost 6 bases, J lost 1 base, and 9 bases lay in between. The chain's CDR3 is CASRLDGNTEAFF. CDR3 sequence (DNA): TGTGCCAGCAGATTAGATGGGAACACTGAAGCTTTCTTT.

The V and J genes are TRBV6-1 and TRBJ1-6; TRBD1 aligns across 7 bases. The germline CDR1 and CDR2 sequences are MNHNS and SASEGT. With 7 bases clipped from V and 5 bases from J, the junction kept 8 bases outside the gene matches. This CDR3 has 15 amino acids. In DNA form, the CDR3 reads TGTGCCAGCACCATGACAGGGAAGAATAATTCACCCCTCCACTTT. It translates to CASTMTGKNNSPLHF.

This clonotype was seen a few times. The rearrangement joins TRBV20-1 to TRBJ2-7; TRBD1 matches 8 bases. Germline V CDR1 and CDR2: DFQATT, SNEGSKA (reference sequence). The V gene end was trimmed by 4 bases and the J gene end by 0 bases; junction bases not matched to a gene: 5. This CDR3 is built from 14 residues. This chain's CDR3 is CSANRGRSSYEQYF. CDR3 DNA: TGCAGTGCTAACAGGGGGAGAAGCTCCTACGAGCAGTACTTC.

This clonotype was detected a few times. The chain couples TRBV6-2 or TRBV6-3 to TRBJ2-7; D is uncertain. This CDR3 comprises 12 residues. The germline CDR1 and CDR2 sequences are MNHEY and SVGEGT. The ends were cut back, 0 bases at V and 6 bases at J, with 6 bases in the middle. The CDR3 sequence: CASSYSVSEQYF. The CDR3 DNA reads TGTGCCAGCAGTTACTCGGTCTCCGAGCAGTACTTC.

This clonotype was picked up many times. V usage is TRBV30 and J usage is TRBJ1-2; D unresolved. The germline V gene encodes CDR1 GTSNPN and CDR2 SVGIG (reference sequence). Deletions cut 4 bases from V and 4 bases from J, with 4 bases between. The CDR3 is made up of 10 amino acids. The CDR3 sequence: CAWIGYGYTF. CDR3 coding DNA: TGTGCCTGGATAGGCTATGGCTACACCTTC.

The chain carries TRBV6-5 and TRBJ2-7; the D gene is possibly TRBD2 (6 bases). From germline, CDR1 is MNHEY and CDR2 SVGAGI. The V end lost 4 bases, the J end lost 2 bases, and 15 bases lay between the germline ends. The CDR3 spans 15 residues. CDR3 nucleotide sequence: TGTGCCAGCAGTTCCGGACGGGACTCCACCTACGAGCAGTACTTC. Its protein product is CASSSGRDSTYEQYF.

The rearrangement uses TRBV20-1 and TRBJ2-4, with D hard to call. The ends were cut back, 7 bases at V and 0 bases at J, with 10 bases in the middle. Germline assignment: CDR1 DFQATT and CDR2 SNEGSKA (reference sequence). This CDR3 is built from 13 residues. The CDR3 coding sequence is TGCAGTGTTGGGATTATAGCCAAAAACATTCAGTACTTC. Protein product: CSVGIIAKNIQYF.

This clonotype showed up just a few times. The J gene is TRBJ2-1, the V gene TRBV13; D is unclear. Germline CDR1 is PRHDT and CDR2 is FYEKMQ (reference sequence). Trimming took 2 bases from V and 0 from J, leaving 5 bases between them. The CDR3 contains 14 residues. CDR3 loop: CASSLTLSYNEQFF. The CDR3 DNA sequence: TGTGCCAGCAGCTTAACCCTCTCCTACAATGAGCAGTTCTTC.

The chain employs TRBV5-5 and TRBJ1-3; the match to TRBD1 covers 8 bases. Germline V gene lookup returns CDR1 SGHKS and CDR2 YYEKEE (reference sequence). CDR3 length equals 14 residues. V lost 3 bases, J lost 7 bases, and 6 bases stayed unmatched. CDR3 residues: CASSSTGARNTIYF. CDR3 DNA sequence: TGTGCCAGCAGCTCGACAGGGGCACGTAACACCATATATTTT.

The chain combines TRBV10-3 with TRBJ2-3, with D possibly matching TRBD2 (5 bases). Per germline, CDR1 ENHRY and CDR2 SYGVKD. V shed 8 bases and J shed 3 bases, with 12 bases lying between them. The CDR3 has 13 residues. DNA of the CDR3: TGTGCCATCTCCTCCGGGGAAACAGATACGCAGTATTTT. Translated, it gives CAISSGETDTQYF.

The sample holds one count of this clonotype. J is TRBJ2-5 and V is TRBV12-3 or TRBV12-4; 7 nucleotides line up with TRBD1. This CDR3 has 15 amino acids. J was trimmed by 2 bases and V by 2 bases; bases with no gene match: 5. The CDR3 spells CASSLIGTEQETQYF. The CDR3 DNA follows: TGTGCCAGCAGTTTAATCGGGACAGAACAAGAGACCCAGTACTTC.

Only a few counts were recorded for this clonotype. The CDR3 is CSAPPTGEETQYF. The CDR3 coding sequence is TGCAGTGCTCCACCGACAGGGGAGGAGACCCAGTACTTC. This chain joins TRBV20-1 and TRBJ2-5, with 8 bases lining up with TRBD1. CDR1 is DFQATT, CDR2 SNEGSKA, per germline (reference sequence). V lost 5 bases and J lost 5; bases outside the gene matches: 7. This CDR3 contains 13 residues.

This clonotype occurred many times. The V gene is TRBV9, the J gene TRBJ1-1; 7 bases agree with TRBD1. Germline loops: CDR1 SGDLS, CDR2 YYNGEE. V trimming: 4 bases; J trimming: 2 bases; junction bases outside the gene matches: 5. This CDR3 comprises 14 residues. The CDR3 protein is CASSPRGLNTEAFF. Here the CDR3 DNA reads TGTGCCAGCAGCCCGAGGGGGCTTAACACTGAAGCTTTCTTT.

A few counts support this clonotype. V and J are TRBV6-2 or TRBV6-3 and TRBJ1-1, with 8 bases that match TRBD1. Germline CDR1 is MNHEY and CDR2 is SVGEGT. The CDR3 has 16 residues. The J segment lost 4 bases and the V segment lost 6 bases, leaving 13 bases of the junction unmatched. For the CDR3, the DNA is TGTGCCAGCAGCCACGACAGGGGAACAGTAAGCACTGAAGCTTTCTTT. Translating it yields CASSHDRGTVSTEAFF.

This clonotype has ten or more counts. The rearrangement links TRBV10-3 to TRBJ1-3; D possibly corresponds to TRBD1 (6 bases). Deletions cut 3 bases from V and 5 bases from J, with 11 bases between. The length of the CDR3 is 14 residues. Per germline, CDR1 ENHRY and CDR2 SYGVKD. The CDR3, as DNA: TGTGCCATCAGTGATGGGGGGCTGAGAAACACCATATATTTT. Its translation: CAISDGGLRNTIYF.

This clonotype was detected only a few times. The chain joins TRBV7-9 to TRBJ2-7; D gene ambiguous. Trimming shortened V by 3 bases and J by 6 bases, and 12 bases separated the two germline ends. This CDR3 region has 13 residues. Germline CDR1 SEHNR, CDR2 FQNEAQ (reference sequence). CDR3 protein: CASSFKTRLEQYF. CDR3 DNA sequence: TGTGCCAGCAGCTTCAAAACTCGGCTCGAGCAGTACTTC. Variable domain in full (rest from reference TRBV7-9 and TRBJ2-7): DTGVSQNPRHKITKRGQNVTFRCDPISEHNRLYWYRQTLGQGPEFLTYFQNEAQLEKSRLLSDRFSAERPKGSFSTLEIQRTEQGDSAMYLCASSFKTRLEQYFGPGTRLTVT.

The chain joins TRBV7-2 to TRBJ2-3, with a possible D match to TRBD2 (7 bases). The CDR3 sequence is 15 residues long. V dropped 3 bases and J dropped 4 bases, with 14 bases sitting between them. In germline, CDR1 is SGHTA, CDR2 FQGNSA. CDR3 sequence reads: CASSFLAEGADTQYF. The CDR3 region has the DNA TGTGCCAGCAGCTTCCTAGCGGAGGGGGCAGATACGCAGTATTTT.

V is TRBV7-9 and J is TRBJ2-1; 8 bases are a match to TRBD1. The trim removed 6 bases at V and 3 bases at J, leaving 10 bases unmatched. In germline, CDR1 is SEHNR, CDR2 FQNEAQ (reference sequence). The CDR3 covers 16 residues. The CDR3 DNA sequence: TGTGCCAGCAGTGAAGGGGTTGGGACAGGCTACAATGAGCAGTTCTTC. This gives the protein CASSEGVGTGYNEQFF.

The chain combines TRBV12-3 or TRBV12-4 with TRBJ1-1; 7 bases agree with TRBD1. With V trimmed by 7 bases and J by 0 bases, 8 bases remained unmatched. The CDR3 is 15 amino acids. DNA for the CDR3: TGTGCCAGCAAAGTGGAGGGGGCTCTGAACACTGAAGCTTTCTTT. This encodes CASKVEGALNTEAFF.

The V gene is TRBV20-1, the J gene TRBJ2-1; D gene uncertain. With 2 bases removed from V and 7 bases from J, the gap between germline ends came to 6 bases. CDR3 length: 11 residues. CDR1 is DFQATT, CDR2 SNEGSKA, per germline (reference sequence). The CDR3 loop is CSARSGNEQFF. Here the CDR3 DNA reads TGCAGTGCTAGATCCGGGAATGAGCAGTTCTTC.

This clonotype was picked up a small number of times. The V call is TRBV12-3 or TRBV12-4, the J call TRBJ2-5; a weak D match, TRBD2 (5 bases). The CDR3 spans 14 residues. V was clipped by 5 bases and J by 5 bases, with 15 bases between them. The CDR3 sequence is CASSPGNFAETQYF. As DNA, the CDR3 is TGTGCCAGCAGTCCCGGGAATTTCGCGGAGACCCAGTACTTC.

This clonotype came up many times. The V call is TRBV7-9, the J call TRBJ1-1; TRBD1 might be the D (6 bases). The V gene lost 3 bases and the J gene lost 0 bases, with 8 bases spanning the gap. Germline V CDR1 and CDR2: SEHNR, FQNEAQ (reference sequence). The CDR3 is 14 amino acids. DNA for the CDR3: TGTGCCAGCAGCTTCGGGGGCTTGAACACTGAAGCTTTCTTT. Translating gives CASSFGGLNTEAFF.